Ten or more counts support the clone carrying this TCR beta chain. Its antigen is unknown. Thyroid surgery took place with no prior treatment in any patient. How the authors handled the data: A classifier of distant metastasis in papillary thyroid cancer was built from CDR3 differences (across clinicopathological groups). TCRdb re-called the PCR reads via MiXCR. The V and J calls come from TCRdb's annotation, not from the publication. The table shows roughly 42,000 clones, with 15% to 20% occurring only once. The sample is drawn from a study of metastatic and nonmetastatic thyroid tumors. Looking at the study overall: Across blood and tumor or nodule tissue, repertoires from malignant and benign thyroid patients were compared with one another. Study-level findings and limits: Benign nodules were reported to have significantly lower TCR beta diversity than malignant thyroid tumors, in blood and tumor.

CDR1 MRHNA and CDR2 SNTAGT come from the germline V gene. This CDR3 has 19 amino acids. Losses at the gene ends were 5 bases for V and 2 bases for J; bases not matched to a gene: 13. This chain links TRBV6-4 with TRBJ2-2; TRBD2 matches 11 bases. This TCR was sampled from a female donor with papillary thyroid cancer or a benign thyroid nodule (not recorded which). Some clones in this sample may be carry-over from other donors' samples. Source material: tumor tissue. In nucleotides, the CDR3 is TGTGCCAGCAGTCCCCGACCCTCTACTAGCGGGAGAAACACCGGGGAGCTGTTTTTT. This gives the protein CASSPRPSTSGRNTGELFF.